This T cell receptor (beta chain) comes out of a study of tumor and adjacent non-tumor tissue in lung cancer. For this clonotype: Its antigen is undetermined. A much larger clone is a single base away; this may be a read error.

A modified ARM-PCR protocol with three rounds of nested PCR amplified TCRbeta. From the multiplex PCR reads, TCRdb called clonotypes with MiXCR, one entry per CDR3 protein. This sample yields 200,000 to 250,000 distinct CDR3 sequences, of which 71% are seen a single time; 20% to 25% belongs to the top ten. This sample's RNA came from whole unsorted tissue. V lost 6 bases to trimming and J lost 7 bases; unmatched junction nucleotides: 11. The germline gives CDR1 SGHNT, CDR2 YYREEE (reference sequence). The CDR3 is 15 amino acids. Overall study findings and caveats: Normal lung showed higher cumulative top 100 clone frequency than tumor.

This sequence joins TRBV5-4 and TRBJ1-2, with 11 bases that match TRBD1. Input material: lung tumor tissue. The sequence derives from a man in his sixties with non-small cell lung cancer. The CDR3 reads CASTPGGQGASGYTF. Written as DNA, the CDR3 is TGTGCCAGCACCCCTGGAGGACAGGGGGCGAGTGGCTACACCTTC.